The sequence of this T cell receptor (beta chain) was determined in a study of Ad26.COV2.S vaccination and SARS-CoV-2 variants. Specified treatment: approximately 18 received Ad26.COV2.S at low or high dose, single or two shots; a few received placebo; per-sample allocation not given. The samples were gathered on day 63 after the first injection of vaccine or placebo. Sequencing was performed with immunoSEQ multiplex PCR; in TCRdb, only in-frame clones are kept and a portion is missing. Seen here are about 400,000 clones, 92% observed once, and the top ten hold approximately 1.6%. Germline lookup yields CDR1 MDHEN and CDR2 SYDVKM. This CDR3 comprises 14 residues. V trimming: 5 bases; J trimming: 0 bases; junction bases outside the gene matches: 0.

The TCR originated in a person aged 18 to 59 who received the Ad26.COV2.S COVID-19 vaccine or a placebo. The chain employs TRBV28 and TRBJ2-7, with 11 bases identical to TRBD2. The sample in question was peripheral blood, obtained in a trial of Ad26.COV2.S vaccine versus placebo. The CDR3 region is CASSGLAGSYEQYF. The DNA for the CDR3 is TGTGCCAGCAGTGGACTAGCGGGCTCCTACGAGCAGTACTTC.